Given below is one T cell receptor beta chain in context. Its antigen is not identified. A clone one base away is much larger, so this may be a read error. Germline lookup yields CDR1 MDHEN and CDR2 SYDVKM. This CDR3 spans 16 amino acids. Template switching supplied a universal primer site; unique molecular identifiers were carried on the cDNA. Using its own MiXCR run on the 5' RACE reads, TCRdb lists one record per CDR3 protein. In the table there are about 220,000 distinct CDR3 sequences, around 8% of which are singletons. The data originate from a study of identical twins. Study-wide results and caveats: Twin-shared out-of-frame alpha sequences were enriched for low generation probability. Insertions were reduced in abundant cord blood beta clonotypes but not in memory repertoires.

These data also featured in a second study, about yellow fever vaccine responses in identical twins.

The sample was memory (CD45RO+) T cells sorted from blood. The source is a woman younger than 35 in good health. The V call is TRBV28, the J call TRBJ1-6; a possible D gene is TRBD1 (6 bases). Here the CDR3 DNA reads TGTGCCAGCAGTTTATCGGGGGGCAGGAAAGATTCACCCCTCCGCTTT. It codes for CASSLSGGRKDSPLRF.